This T cell receptor beta chain appears in the sequencing data of a study of type 1 regulatory T cells. Study information: This in vitro CD4 product, T-allo10, is enriched for Tr1 cells and alloantigen-specific. General study results and limits: Compared with non-Tr1 cells, Tr1 cells showed a narrower TCR repertoire.

In TCRdb, the reads were re-called with MiXCR into one record per CDR3 protein. Counted here are tens of thousands of distinct CDR3 sequences, 60% to 80% occurring once; the ten biggest clones make up less than 2%. The ends lost 5 bases at V and 6 bases at J; junction bases unmatched: 11. This CDR3 contains 16 residues. From germline, CDR1 is MNHNS and CDR2 SASEGT. Details on this clonotype: Its antigen is currently unknown.

This TCR was recovered from a human donor in good health. Material for sequencing was cultured non-Tr1 T cells, either the whole culture or a sorted T cell fraction (not recorded which). The V call is TRBV6-1, the J call TRBJ2-1; 9 nucleotides match TRBD2. The CDR3 sequence: CASSLRGQAGGNEQFF. CDR3 DNA sequence: TGTGCCAGCAGTCTTAGAGGACAAGCGGGAGGCAATGAGCAGTTCTTC.